These 15 T cell receptor beta chains share one sample of origin, sequenced in a study of T cell responses to AZD1222 COVID-19 vaccine. TCRdb's table, derived via immunoSEQ multiplex PCR, lists solely in-frame clones and lacks some. The sample consists of 120,000 to 150,000 clones, 89% of them appearing once. Material: peripheral blood, obtained on day 0 of AZD1222 vaccination. The source of these receptors is an adult in good health.

The rearrangement joins TRBV10-1 to TRBJ1-2; D unclear. V was cut by 0 bases and J by 4 bases, with 21 bases left in between. The CDR3 runs 18 residues. From germline, CDR1 is WNHNN and CDR2 SYGVQD (reference sequence). The CDR3 DNA reads as TGCGCCAGCAGTGAGTCGTGGTTAGAGGGCCCACTCTTCTATGGCTACACCTTC. Translating gives CASSESWLEGPLFYGYTF.

The chain joins TRBV4-3 to TRBJ2-1; 13 positions match TRBD2. Germline trimming cut 1 base from V and 3 bases from J; bases unmatched to any gene: 6. Germline V CDR1 and CDR2: LGHNA, YSLEER. This CDR3 is 18 amino acids long. The CDR3 DNA reads TGCGCCAGCAGCCAAGCATCGGGACTAGCGGGAATCTACAATGAGCAGTTCTTC. Residues: CASSQASGLAGIYNEQFF.

The J gene is TRBJ1-1, the V gene TRBV5-1; unclear D gene. The CDR3 is made up of 13 amino acids. Trimming shortened V by 0 bases and J by 6 bases, and 9 bases separated the two germline ends. The germline CDR1 and CDR2 sequences are SGHRS and YFSETQ. The CDR3 region has the DNA TGCGCCAGCAGCTTGGCACGGAGGGCTGAAGCTTTCTTT. It encodes CASSLARRAEAFF.

The chain couples TRBV5-1 to TRBJ1-2, with a tentative D call TRBD1 (5 bases). CDR1 and CDR2 from the germline V gene are SGHRS and YFSETQ. Trimming took 0 bases from V and 4 from J, leaving 13 bases between them. The CDR3 runs to 15 residues. This CDR3 reads CASSLGDLRSYGYTF. The CDR3 nucleotides are TGCGCCAGCAGCTTGGGGGACCTACGGAGCTATGGCTACACCTTC.

This rearrangement joins TRBV19 to TRBJ1-5; D might be TRBD1 (6 bases). There are 14 residues in the CDR3. V lost 5 bases to trimming and J lost 9 bases, with 17 bases between them. Germline V gives CDR1 LNHDA, CDR2 SQIVND (reference sequence). The CDR3: CASSSTGFVRPQHF. The CDR3 bases are TGTGCCAGTAGTTCGACAGGATTCGTTCGGCCCCAGCATTTT.

A single count supports this clone. The J gene is TRBJ2-1, the V gene TRBV7-6; the match to TRBD2 covers 11 bases. This CDR3 is 16 amino acids long. Germline CDR1 SGHVS, CDR2 FNYEAQ. The J segment lost 6 bases and the V segment lost 1 base, leaving 5 bases of the junction unmatched. The CDR3, as DNA: TGTGCCAGCAGCTTAGATACGGGGACTAGCGGCAATGAGCAGTTCTTC. Encoded protein: CASSLDTGTSGNEQFF.

The rearrangement uses TRBV7-9 and TRBJ1-2; a possible D gene is TRBD1 (5 bases). The CDR3 extends over 16 amino acids. Germline assignment: CDR1 SEHNR and CDR2 FQNEAQ (reference sequence). Trimming took 0 bases from V and 2 from J, leaving 13 bases between them. CDR3 amino acids: CASSLAQGLVNYGYTF. The CDR3 nucleotides are TGTGCCAGCAGCTTAGCCCAGGGACTAGTCAACTATGGCTACACCTTC.

Concerning this clone itself: This sample also contains other DNA sequences that code for the same CDR3. The V gene is TRBV9, the J gene TRBJ2-7; possible D gene TRBD1, 5 bases. Germline lookup yields CDR1 SGDLS and CDR2 YYNGEE. Trimming stripped 3 bases from V and 6 bases from J, with 10 bases between. The CDR3 sequence is 12 residues long. CDR3: CASSGQGSEQYF. The CDR3 bases are TGTGCCAGCAGCGGCCAGGGATCCGAGCAGTACTTC.

The chain combines TRBV6-1 with TRBJ2-2; no clear D. The ends were cut back, 0 bases at V and 5 bases at J, with 4 bases in the middle. The CDR3 contains 13 residues. CDR1 is MNHNS and CDR2 is SASEGT in the germline V gene. The CDR3 nucleotides are TGTGCCAGCAGTGAAGCGTGGACCGGGGAGCTGTTTTTT. This encodes CASSEAWTGELFF.

The V call is TRBV11-2, the J call TRBJ2-5, with D possibly matching TRBD1 (5 bases). V was shortened by 3 bases and J by 1 base, with 6 bases between the two germline ends. The germline gives CDR1 SGHAT, CDR2 FQNNGV. The CDR3 loop spans 13 amino acids. Written as DNA, the CDR3 is TGTGCCAGCAGCTTCGACAGCCAAGAGACCCAGTACTTC. It encodes CASSFDSQETQYF.

The V call is TRBV18, the J call TRBJ2-7, with a possible D match to TRBD2 (6 bases). Germline loops: CDR1 KGHSH, CDR2 LQKENI. The CDR3 extends over 14 amino acids. The V and J ends lost 2 bases and 5 bases respectively, with 13 bases between them. For the CDR3, the DNA is TGTGCCAGCTCACCAGGTGCAGGGAGGAACGAGCAGTACTTC. Encoded protein: CASSPGAGRNEQYF.

V usage is TRBV6-5 and J usage is TRBJ1-2; a possible D gene is TRBD1 (5 bases). This CDR3 has 16 residues. Germline CDR1 MNHEY, CDR2 SVGAGI. V was shortened by 0 bases and J by 4 bases, with 15 bases between the two germline ends. The CDR3 loop reads CASSYSRDGRAYGYTF. The DNA for the CDR3 is TGTGCCAGCAGTTACTCGAGGGACGGTCGGGCCTATGGCTACACCTTC.

The rearrangement links TRBV28 to TRBJ2-7; D may be TRBD2 (6 bases). The CDR3 is made up of 14 amino acids. Per the germline V gene, CDR1 is MDHEN and CDR2 is SYDVKM. The V and J ends lost 2 bases and 1 base respectively, with 9 bases between them. CDR3 amino acids: CASSLPGRSYEQYF. For the CDR3, the DNA is TGTGCCAGCAGTTTACCCGGGAGATCCTACGAGCAGTACTTC. Together with reference TRBV28 and TRBJ2-7, the CDR3 gives the full variable domain: DVKVTQSSRYLVKRTGEKVFLECVQDMDHENMFWYRQDPGLGLRLIYFSYDVKMKEKGDIPEGYSVSREKKERFSLILESASTNQTSMYLCASSLPGRSYEQYFGPGTRLTVT.

The V gene is TRBV11-1, the J gene TRBJ2-4; possibly TRBD2 for D (6 bases). This CDR3 is 14 amino acids long. The V end was cut by 3 bases, the J end by 1 base, with 7 bases between. Germline V gene data show CDR1 as SGHAT and CDR2 as FQDESV (reference sequence). For the CDR3, the DNA is TGTGCCAGCAGCTTTACTAGCGCCAAAAACATTCAGTACTTC. Amino acid sequence: CASSFTSAKNIQYF.

This rearrangement joins TRBV29-1 to TRBJ1-1, with TRBD1 as a possible D gene (5 bases). The CDR3 loop spans 13 amino acids. V lost 5 bases and J lost 2, with 12 bases in between. Germline V lookup: CDR1 SQVTM, CDR2 ANQGSEA. CDR3 in amino acids: CSVFAGYNTEAFF. DNA of the CDR3: TGCAGCGTTTTCGCAGGGTATAACACTGAAGCTTTCTTT.